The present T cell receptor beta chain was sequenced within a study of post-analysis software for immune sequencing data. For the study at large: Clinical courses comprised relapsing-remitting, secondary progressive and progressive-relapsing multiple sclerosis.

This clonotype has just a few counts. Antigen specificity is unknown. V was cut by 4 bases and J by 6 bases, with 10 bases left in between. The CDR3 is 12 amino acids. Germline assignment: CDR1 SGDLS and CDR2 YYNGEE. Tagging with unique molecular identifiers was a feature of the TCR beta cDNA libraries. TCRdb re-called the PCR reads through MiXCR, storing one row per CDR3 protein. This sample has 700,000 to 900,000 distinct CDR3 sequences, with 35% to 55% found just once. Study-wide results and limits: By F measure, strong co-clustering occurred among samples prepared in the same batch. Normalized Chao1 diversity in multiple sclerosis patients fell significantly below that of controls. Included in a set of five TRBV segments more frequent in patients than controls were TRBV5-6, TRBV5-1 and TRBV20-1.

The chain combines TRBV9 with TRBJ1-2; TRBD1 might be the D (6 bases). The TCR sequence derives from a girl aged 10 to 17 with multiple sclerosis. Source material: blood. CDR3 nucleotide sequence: TGTGCCAGCAGCACCAGACAGGATGGCTACACCTTC. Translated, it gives CASSTRQDGYTF.